This entry is about one T cell receptor beta chain. Its specificity is not known. This was a deep-level run. Libraries were prepared by immunoSEQ multiplex PCR; TCRdb keeps only in-frame clonotypes and omits some of them. The table has a few hundred thousand clones, 95% to 98% seen once. The sample belongs to a study of shared clonotypes between healthy human individuals. Study conclusions and caveats: Non-shared clonotypes were found to have lower generation probabilities than the clonotypes that were shared by all four of the sorted-subset donors.

The CDR3 is 17 residues long. V shed 4 bases, J shed 7 bases, and the junction held 16 bases outside the gene matches. In germline, CDR1 is SGDLS, CDR2 YYNGEE. Every one of the donors was a Caucasian adult that lived in Nashville, Tennessee. CD4+ cells were split into CD45RA+ naive and CD45RA-negative memory subsets. Material for sequencing was naive CD4+ T cells sorted from blood. Subset given: CD45RA+ positively selected. The TCR comes from a woman between 25 and 40 years old in good health. The chain recombines TRBV9 with TRBJ2-1; 8 positions agree with TRBD1. The CDR3 reads CASSPRTGHFIRNEQFF. Written as DNA, the CDR3 is TGTGCCAGCAGCCCTCGGACAGGGCATTTTATCCGTAATGAGCAGTTCTTC. Together with reference TRBV9 and TRBJ2-1, the CDR3 gives the full variable domain: DSGVTQTPKHLITATGQRVTLRCSPRSGDLSVYWYQQSLDQGLQFLIQYYNGEERAKGNILERFSAQQFPDLHSELNLSSLELGDSALYFCASSPRTGHFIRNEQFFGPGTRLTVL.